This is a list of T cell receptor beta chains from one sample in a study of T cell responses to AZD1222 COVID-19 vaccine. Sequencing was performed with immunoSEQ multiplex PCR; in TCRdb, only in-frame clones are kept and a portion is missing. Of roughly 180,000 clones in the sample, about 90% were seen once. The sample consisted of peripheral blood, taken 28 days after the second AZD1222 dose. Receptors originate from an adult who received the AZD1222 COVID-19 vaccine. CDR3s include the opening cysteine and the closing phenylalanine or tryptophan. A D gene is named only where the DNA matches it firmly. Rows may omit the clone size; those that give it use once, few, many or a size class.

TRBJ1-2 . 16 . TRBV5-4 CASSQLQGLHQYGYTF TGTGCCAGCAGCCAGCTGCAGGGGCTGCACCAGTATGGCTACACCTTC
TRBJ2-7 TRBD2 21 many TRBV2 CASRYLIRLAGDRQPFYEQYF TGTGCCAGCAGGTACTTAATTCGACTAGCGGGAGACAGACAACCCTTTTACGAGCAGTACTTC
TRBJ1-2 TRBD1 14 . TRBV2 CASSEQGANYGYTF TGTGCCAGCAGTGAACAGGGGGCCAACTATGGCTACACCTTC
TRBJ1-1 . 14 . TRBV21-1 CASSASGQNTEAFF TGTGCCAGCAGCGCCTCCGGACAGAACACTGAAGCTTTCTTT
TRBJ1-1 . 12 . TRBV18 CASSPSGLEAFF TGTGCCAGCTCACCCTCGGGGCTCGAAGCTTTCTTT
TRBJ2-2 . 14 once TRBV11-3 CASSSNPWAGELFF TGTGCCAGCAGCTCAAATCCGTGGGCCGGGGAGCTGTTTTTT
TRBJ1-5 . 18 . TRBV21-1 CASSRRTGVWRSNQPQHF TGTGCCAGCAGCAGGCGGACAGGGGTTTGGAGGAGCAATCAGCCCCAGCATTTT
TRBJ2-7 . 14 . TRBV14 CASSRERGRYEQYF TGTGCCAGCAGCCGAGAGAGGGGGAGGTACGAGCAGTACTTC
TRBJ2-7 TRBD1 16 . TRBV7-2 CASSLVGTGGNYEQYF TGTGCCAGCAGCTTAGTAGGGACAGGGGGGAATTACGAGCAGTACTTC
TRBJ1-1 TRBD1 12 . TRBV5-1 CASTTGGTEAFF TGCGCCAGCACGACAGGGGGAACTGAAGCTTTCTTT
TRBJ2-4 . 14 . TRBV5-6 CATRKRDSGNIQYF TGTGCCACTAGAAAACGGGACAGCGGGAACATTCAGTACTTC
TRBJ1-2 . 17 . TRBV7-9 CASSLRMGSPANYGYTF TGTGCCAGCAGCTTGCGAATGGGCTCCCCTGCTAACTATGGCTACACCTTC
TRBJ1-2 TRBD1 15 few TRBV5-5 CASSLAGQGVSGYTF TGTGCCAGCAGCTTGGCGGGACAGGGAGTCAGCGGCTACACCTTC
TRBJ2-7 TRBD1 14 . TRBV5-1 CASSSGTGPYEQYF TGCGCCAGCAGCTCCGGGACAGGGCCCTACGAGCAGTACTTC
TRBJ1-5 . 13 once TRBV6-6 CASSYALNQPQHF TGTGCCAGCAGTTATGCTCTAAATCAGCCCCAGCATTTT
TRBJ2-1 . 12 once TRBV6-4 CATRSAYNEQFF TGTGCCACCCGGTCAGCATACAATGAGCAGTTCTTC
TRBJ2-1 . 14 . TRBV7-2 CASSRNKQGSEQFF TGTGCCAGCAGTCGCAACAAACAGGGCAGTGAGCAGTTCTTC
TRBJ1-6 . 15 . TRBV28 CASSLMELYNSPLHF TGTGCCAGCAGTCTCATGGAATTATATAATTCACCCCTCCACTTT
TRBJ2-5 . 14 . TRBV7-2 CASSQRQTQETQYF TGTGCCAGCAGCCAACGACAGACACAAGAGACCCAGTACTTC
TRBJ1-6 . 20 . TRBV2 CASSEALGQPRGSYNSPLHF TGTGCCAGCAGTGAAGCGCTTGGGCAGCCGAGGGGGTCCTATAATTCACCCCTCCACTTT
TRBJ1-1 . 13 once TRBV7-9 CASSLPQNTEAFF TGTGCCAGCAGCTTACCGCAGAACACTGAAGCTTTCTTT
TRBJ2-1 . 14 . TRBV5-1 CASSLGTNYNEQFF TGCGCCAGCAGCTTGGGTACCAACTACAATGAGCAGTTCTTC
TRBJ2-3 . 14 . TRBV18 CASSSGGGTDTQYF TGTGCCAGCTCAAGTGGGGGCGGAACAGATACGCAGTATTTT
TRBJ1-5 . 12 . TRBV7-9 CASSSGNQPQHF TGTGCCAGCAGCTCTGGCAATCAGCCCCAGCATTTT
TRBJ2-3 TRBD1 15 . TRBV4-3 CASSAARDRGDTQYF TGCGCCAGCAGCGCCGCCCGGGACAGGGGGGATACGCAGTATTTT
TRBJ1-3 . 14 . TRBV11-2 CASSLVGERGTIYF TGTGCCAGCAGCTTAGTCGGAGAACGGGGGACCATATATTTT
TRBJ1-1 TRBD1 11 . TRBV29-1 CSVEYRGGRLF TGCAGCGTCGAATACAGGGGAGGGCGACTCTTT
TRBJ1-5 TRBD1 19 . TRBV12-5 CASGTPGTGARYSNQPQHF TGTGCTAGTGGGACTCCCGGGACAGGGGCTAGGTATAGCAATCAGCCCCAGCATTTT
TRBJ1-5 . 15 . TRBV18 CASSPPTDSNQPQHF TGTGCCAGCTCACCACCGACAGATAGCAATCAGCCCCAGCATTTT
TRBJ1-2 TRBD1 14 . TRBV5-1 CASSPPGQGFGYTF TGCGCCAGCAGCCCGCCGGGACAGGGTTTTGGCTACACCTTC
TRBJ1-6 . 14 . TRBV6-2/TRBV6-3 CASSPPGGNSPLHF TGTGCCAGCAGCCCCCCCGGGGGCAATTCACCCCTCCACTTT
TRBJ1-2 . 13 . TRBV4-2 CASSQGQNHGYTF TGTGCCAGCAGCCAAGGGCAGAATCATGGCTACACCTTC
TRBJ2-7 TRBD2 15 few TRBV28 CASSLTSGGGYEQYF TGTGCCAGCAGCCTGACTAGCGGGGGAGGCTACGAGCAGTACTTC
TRBJ2-1 . 14 . TRBV10-3 CAISDRLTDNEQFF TGTGCCATCAGCGATCGTCTGACAGACAATGAGCAGTTCTTC
TRBJ2-7 . 12 . TRBV11-3 CASAPGGGEQYF TGTGCCAGCGCTCCTGGGGGTGGGGAGCAGTACTTC
TRBJ1-2 . 14 . TRBV13 CASSLGAGNYGYTF TGTGCCAGCAGCTTAGGCGCAGGCAACTATGGCTACACCTTC
TRBJ2-2 TRBD1 15 . TRBV5-1 CASSSRTGSGGELFF TGCGCCAGCAGCAGTAGGACAGGGTCCGGCGGGGAGCTGTTTTTT
TRBJ1-2 . 15 . TRBV7-2 CASSPYLVQDSGYTF TGTGCCAGCAGCCCCTACCTCGTCCAGGACAGTGGCTACACCTTC
TRBJ1-4 TRBD1 16 . TRBV7-9 CASSLTSQGVREKLFF TGTGCCAGCAGCTTAACTTCACAGGGGGTACGGGAAAAACTGTTTTTT
TRBJ2-5 . 16 . TRBV18 CASSPREQARWETQYF TGTGCCAGCTCACCAAGGGAGCAGGCTAGATGGGAGACCCAGTACTTC
TRBJ2-1 . 16 . TRBV7-3 CASSRNVGARVYEQFF TGTGCCAGCAGCCGCAACGTGGGGGCGCGAGTCTATGAGCAGTTCTTC
TRBJ1-5 . 14 . TRBV5-6 CASSLRRGNQPQHF TGTGCCAGCAGCTTGAGGAGGGGTAATCAGCCCCAGCATTTT
TRBJ1-1 . 14 . TRBV19 CASSIGQLRTEAFF TGTGCCAGTAGTATCGGTCAGCTGAGGACTGAAGCTTTCTTT
TRBJ1-5 . 15 . TRBV15 CATLGSEYFWEPQHF TGTGCCACCTTAGGGTCGGAATACTTTTGGGAGCCCCAGCATTTT
TRBJ2-2 . 14 . TRBV18 CASSPFPVQGELFF TGTGCCAGCTCACCATTTCCGGTCCAGGGGGAGCTGTTTTTT
TRBJ2-1 TRBD2 16 . TRBV27 CASSWTSGSKGYEQFF TGTGCCAGCAGTTGGACTAGCGGGAGTAAGGGCTATGAGCAGTTCTTC
TRBJ2-7 . 13 once TRBV3-1/TRBV3-2 CASSHQDIYEQYF TGTGCCAGCAGCCATCAAGACATCTACGAGCAGTACTTC
TRBJ2-3 . 15 . TRBV2 CASSRDSSLGDTQYF TGTGCCAGCAGCCGGGACTCCTCCCTTGGGGATACGCAGTATTTT
TRBJ1-4 . 13 . TRBV30 CAWSEDPGEKLFF TGTGCCTGGAGCGAAGACCCGGGGGAAAAACTGTTTTTT